One T cell receptor beta chain is described in this entry. No antigen is known for it. Sequencing of cultured CD4+ T cell DNA used the Oncomine TCR Beta short-read assay. Genomic DNA was isolated from CD4+ T cells that had been cultured. TCRdb passed the PCR reads through MiXCR, listing each CDR3 protein once. The table records around 10,000 distinct CDR3 sequences, about 32% of them present only once. This CDR3 has 16 amino acids. Between the trimmed V and J ends, which lost 6 bases and 1 base, there was a span of 18 bases. Germline CDR1 KGHSH, CDR2 LQKENI. This specimen belongs to a study of vaccination and CD4 T cells after COVID-19. For the study at large: Blood was drawn a median 72 days post second dose, range 14 to 241. Overlapping spike peptides from SARS-CoV-2, HCoV-NL63, HCoV-OC43 and HCoV-229E served to stimulate the cells.

The treatment denotes: approximately nine-day PBMC culture with coronavirus spike peptide pools or control peptides (ViraFEST assay). The collection of CD4+ T cells from the unexposed donor took place before the COVID-19 pandemic (2011-2018). Via ViraFEST, peptide pools expanded antigen-specific T cells before TCR sequencing. As cell numbers allowed, unexposed-donor CD4+ T cells faced SARS-CoV-2 S/N and four cold-coronavirus spikes. The sample consisted of CD4+ T cells from blood, cultured in vitro. This clonotype was sampled from a human donor in good health. The chain has TRBV18 and TRBJ1-2; D uncertain. The CDR3: CASSVGPENNNYGYTF. CDR3 nucleotide sequence: TGTGCCAGCTCTGTGGGTCCGGAAAACAATAACTATGGCTACACCTTC. The full variable domain, rest sourced from reference TRBV18 and TRBJ1-2, is NAGVMQNPRHLVRRRGQEARLRCSPMKGHSHVYWYRQLPEEGLKFMVYLQKENIIDESGMPKERFSAEFPKEGPSILRIQQVVRGDSAAYFCASSVGPENNNYGYTFGSGTRLTVV.